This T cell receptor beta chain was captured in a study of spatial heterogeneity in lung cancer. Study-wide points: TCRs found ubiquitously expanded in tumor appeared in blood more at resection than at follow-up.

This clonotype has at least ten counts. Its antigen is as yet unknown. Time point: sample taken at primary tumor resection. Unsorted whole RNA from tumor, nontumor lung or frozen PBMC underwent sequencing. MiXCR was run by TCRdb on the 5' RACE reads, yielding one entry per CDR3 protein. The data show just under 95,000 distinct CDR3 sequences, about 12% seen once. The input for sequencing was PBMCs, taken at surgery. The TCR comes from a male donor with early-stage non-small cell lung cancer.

The DNA for the CDR3 is TGTGCCAGCAGATCCGTGGGGAGTGAAGCTTTCTTT. It is translated as CASRSVGSEAFF. The chain recombines TRBV12-3 or TRBV12-4 with TRBJ1-1; D unclear. Trimming left V 6 bases short and J 7 bases short, with 12 bases between. The length of the CDR3 is 12 residues.